The next 15 T cell receptor beta chains were all read from a single sample in a study of T cells after yellow fever vaccination. TCRdb ran MiXCR on the 5' RACE reads and lists one entry per CDR3 protein. The data hold a few hundred thousand distinct CDR3 sequences, with 6.9% observed a single time. The sequences come from CD4+ T cells sorted from PBMCs, collected 15 days after the yellow fever booster vaccination. All receptors derive from a man aged 30-40 years who received the YFV17D yellow fever vaccine.

The chain links TRBV15 to TRBJ1-2; TRBD1 aligns across 9 bases. The CDR3 sequence is 15 residues long. V was pared by 3 bases and J by 4 bases, with 6 bases of the junction left unmatched. Germline assignment: CDR1 LNHNV and CDR2 YYDKDF (reference sequence). The CDR3 reads CATSRGTGRSYGYTF. CDR3 in DNA: TGTGCCACCAGCAGGGGGACAGGGCGGTCCTATGGCTACACCTTC.

This clonotype showed up many times. The chain carries TRBV2 and TRBJ2-5; possible D gene TRBD1, 6 bases. V was shortened by 3 bases and J by 4 bases, with 9 bases between the two germline ends. This CDR3 region has 13 residues. Germline V lookup: CDR1 SNHLY, CDR2 FYNNEI. CDR3 region: CASSDWGRETQYF. For the CDR3, the DNA is TGTGCCAGCAGTGATTGGGGGCGAGAGACCCAGTACTTC.

This clonotype was observed a few times. This chain uses TRBV19 with TRBJ2-1; 9 bases line up with TRBD2. Looked up from germline, CDR1 is LNHDA and CDR2 is SQIVND (reference sequence). The CDR3 is 15 amino acids. V lost 9 bases to trimming and J lost 10 bases; unmatched junction nucleotides: 16. CDR3 sequence: CASWGSGRSIEEQFF. The CDR3 nucleotides are TGTGCCAGCTGGGGAAGCGGGAGGTCAATCGAGGAGCAGTTCTTC.

This clonotype was detected a few times. The J gene is TRBJ2-1, the V gene TRBV6-2 or TRBV6-3, with 8 bases aligning to TRBD1. This CDR3 region has 14 residues. V gave up 5 bases and J gave up 9 bases; unmatched junction bases: 9. CDR1 is MNHEY, CDR2 SVGEGT, per germline. The CDR3, as DNA: TGTGCCAGCAGTACTTCAGGGGGCGCGGGTGAGCAGTTCTTC. It specifies CASSTSGGAGEQFF.

This chain links TRBV5-1 with TRBJ2-3, with a tentative D call TRBD2 (5 bases). The V end was cut by 0 bases, the J end by 0 bases, with 11 bases between. There are 16 residues in the CDR3. The germline V gene encodes CDR1 SGHRS and CDR2 YFSETQ. The DNA for the CDR3 is TGCGCCAGCAGCTTGGGGTGGAGCGGAAGCACAGATACGCAGTATTTT. Encoded protein: CASSLGWSGSTDTQYF.

The sample holds a few counts of this clonotype. The chain is built from TRBV25-1 and TRBJ2-2, with D perhaps TRBD2 (6 bases). The CDR3 has 14 amino acids. Between the trimmed V and J ends, which lost 2 bases and 5 bases, there was a span of 9 bases. The germline V gene encodes CDR1 MGHDK and CDR2 SYGVNS. CDR3 bases: TGTGCCAGCAGTGAAGTCGGGGGTACCGGGGAGCTGTTTTTT. Translated: CASSEVGGTGELFF.

This clonotype was seen ten or more times. The chain joins TRBV11-2 to TRBJ2-5; the D gene is possibly TRBD2 (6 bases). The CDR3 runs to 19 residues. V lost 2 bases and J 4 bases, leaving 26 bases between the germline ends. Germline-derived CDR1 and CDR2 are SGHAT and FQNNGV. CDR3 in amino acids: CASSLLFGAGRSRVETQYF. The CDR3, as DNA: TGTGCCAGCAGCTTACTCTTTGGTGCCGGGAGAAGTCGGGTAGAGACCCAGTACTTC.

Regarding this clonotype: A read error is likely, as this CDR3 ends without the conserved phenylalanine or tryptophan. The chain combines TRBV7-2 with TRBJ1-1; D possibly corresponds to TRBD1 (5 bases). The germline gives CDR1 SGHTA, CDR2 FQGNSA. V lost 5 bases and J lost 0, with 16 bases in between. The CDR3 runs 16 residues. CDR3 loop: CASSPIGQILNTEAFS. As DNA, the CDR3 is TGTGCCAGCAGCCCTATCGGACAAATTCTGAACACTGAAGCTTTCTCT.

This clonotype was observed many times. The chain carries TRBV12-3 or TRBV12-4 and TRBJ2-5; D is uncertain. The CDR3 has 12 residues. V was clipped by 6 bases and J by 3 bases, with 8 bases between them. The CDR3 loop reads CASSPRKETQYF. For the CDR3, the DNA is TGTGCCAGCAGCCCCCGGAAAGAGACCCAGTACTTC.

This clonotype was observed many times. The chain links TRBV7-2 to TRBJ2-1; TRBD2 aligns across 8 bases. Germline CDR1 reads SGHTA; CDR2 reads FQGNSA. V lost 5 bases, J lost 3 bases, and 6 bases stayed unmatched. CDR3 length: 15 residues. CDR3: CASSQERELYNEQFF. The CDR3 DNA follows: TGTGCCAGCAGCCAAGAGCGGGAGCTCTACAATGAGCAGTTCTTC.

The chain has TRBV7-9 and TRBJ2-1; 10 bases are shared with TRBD2. Germline values: CDR1 SEHNR, CDR2 FQNEAQ (reference sequence). The CDR3 totals 16 residues. Trimming removed 6 bases from V and 6 bases from J; junction bases left unmatched: 11. The CDR3: CASSKRTSGGGNEQFF. As DNA, the CDR3 is TGTGCCAGCAGTAAGAGGACTAGCGGAGGGGGCAATGAGCAGTTCTTC.

In this sample, this clonotype turned up a few times. The V call is TRBV7-2, the J call TRBJ2-5, with unresolved D. Germline CDR1 reads SGHTA; CDR2 reads FQGNSA. V lost 1 base and J 2 bases, leaving 14 bases between the germline ends. The CDR3 length is 16 residues. CDR3: CASSLVVGLGQETQYF. CDR3 nucleotide sequence: TGTGCCAGCAGCTTAGTGGTGGGTCTGGGGCAAGAGACCCAGTACTTC.

This chain connects TRBV7-6 to TRBJ2-1, with 7 bases fitting TRBD2. In germline, CDR1 is SGHVS, CDR2 FNYEAQ. V shed 11 bases, J shed 1 base, and the junction held 14 bases outside the gene matches. The CDR3 extends over 16 amino acids. CDR3 DNA: TGTGCCGTCGCGGGCCCTAGCGGAGATTCCTACAATGAGCAGTTCTTC. Amino acid sequence: CAVAGPSGDSYNEQFF.

This clonotype has ten or more counts. In nucleotides, the CDR3 is TGCAGTGCTAGACCCGTAGGGGTTAGCTCCTACAATGAGCAGTTCTTC. It encodes CSARPVGVSSYNEQFF. The chain joins TRBV20-1 to TRBJ2-1; a weak D match, TRBD1 (5 bases). V shed 2 bases and J shed 0 bases, with 14 bases lying between them. Germline values: CDR1 DFQATT, CDR2 SNEGSKA (reference sequence). The CDR3 totals 16 residues.

At least ten counts were recorded for this clonotype. The chain uses TRBV20-1 and TRBJ2-4, with 7 bases lining up with TRBD1. This CDR3 contains 12 residues. Looked up from germline, CDR1 is DFQATT and CDR2 is SNEGSKA (reference sequence). After removal of 5 bases from V and 6 bases from J, the junction contained 4 bases not matched to a gene. CDR3 in amino acids: CSAPPGGNIQYF. CDR3 in DNA: TGCAGTGCTCCACCAGGGGGAAACATTCAGTACTTC.